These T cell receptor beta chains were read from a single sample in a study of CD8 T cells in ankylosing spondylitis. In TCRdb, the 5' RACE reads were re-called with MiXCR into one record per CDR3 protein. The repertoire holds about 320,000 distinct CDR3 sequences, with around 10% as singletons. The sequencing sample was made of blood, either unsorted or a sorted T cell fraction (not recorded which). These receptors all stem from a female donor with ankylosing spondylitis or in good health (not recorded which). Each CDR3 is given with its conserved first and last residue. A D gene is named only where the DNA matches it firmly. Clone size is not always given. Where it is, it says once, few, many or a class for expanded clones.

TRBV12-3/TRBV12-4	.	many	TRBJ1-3	CASRRGNTIYF	TGTGCCAGCCGACGGGGAAACACCATATATTTT
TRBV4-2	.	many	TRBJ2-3	CASSRQRSSTDTQYF	TGTGCCAGCAGCCGCCAGCGGTCTAGCACAGATACGCAGTATTTT
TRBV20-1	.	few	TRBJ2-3	CSGPQGTADTQYF	TGCAGCGGGCCCCAGGGTACGGCAGATACGCAGTATTTT
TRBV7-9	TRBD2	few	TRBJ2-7	CASSLAASGVYEQYF	TGTGCCAGCAGCTTAGCGGCTAGCGGGGTCTACGAGCAGTACTTC
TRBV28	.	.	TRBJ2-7	CASSSPGLISEQYF	TGTGCCAGCAGTTCGCCGGGGTTGATCTCCGAGCAGTACTTC
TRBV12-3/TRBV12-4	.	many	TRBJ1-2	CALAGASYGYTF	TGTGCCCTGGCGGGGGCCTCCTATGGCTACACCTTC
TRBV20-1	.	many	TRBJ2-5	CSATGLSSSETQYF	TGCAGTGCCACGGGACTGTCCTCTTCGGAGACCCAGTACTTC
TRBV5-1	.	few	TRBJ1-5	CASSLGPPNQPQHF	TGCGCCAGCAGCTTGGGGCCACCCAATCAGCCCCAGCATTTT
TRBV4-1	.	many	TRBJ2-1	CASSQEASVASWEQFF	TGCGCCAGCAGCCAAGAAGCTAGCGTAGCCAGCTGGGAGCAGTTCTTC
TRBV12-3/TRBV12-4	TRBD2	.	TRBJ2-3	CASSRGGAVDTQYF	TGTGCCAGCAGTCGCGGGGGGGCCGTAGATACGCAGTATTTT
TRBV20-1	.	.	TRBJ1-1	CSATRTANTEAFF	TGCAGTGCCACCCGGACAGCCAACACTGAAGCTTTCTTT
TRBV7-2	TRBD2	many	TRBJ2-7	CASSLRLAEAYEQYF	TGTGCCAGCAGCTTACGACTAGCCGAAGCCTACGAGCAGTACTTC
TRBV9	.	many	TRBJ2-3	CASSGGIYGTDTQYF	TGTGCCAGCAGCGGCGGGATCTATGGCACAGATACGCAGTATTTT
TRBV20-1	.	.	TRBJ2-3	CSASQGRDTQYF	TGCAGTGCTAGCCAGGGGAGAGATACGCAGTATTTT
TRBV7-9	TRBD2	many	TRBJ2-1	CASSLDLAGGANEQFF	TGTGCCAGCAGCTTAGATTTAGCGGGAGGTGCCAATGAGCAGTTCTTC
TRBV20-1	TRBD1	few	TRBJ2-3	CSARKIRGGSGTDTQYF	TGCAGTGCTAGAAAAATTAGAGGGGGCTCTGGCACAGATACGCAGTATTTT
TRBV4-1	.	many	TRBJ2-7	CASSQHGYEQYF	TGCGCCAGCAGCCAACATGGGTACGAGCAGTACTTC
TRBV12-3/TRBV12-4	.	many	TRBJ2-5	CASSFSGQETQYF	TGTGCCAGCAGTTTCTCAGGGCAAGAGACCCAGTACTTC
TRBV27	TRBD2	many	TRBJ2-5	CASSSAQRGQETQYF	TGTGCCAGCAGTTCCGCGCAGCGGGGACAAGAGACCCAGTACTTC
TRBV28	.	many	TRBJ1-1	CASSVLTEAFF	TGTGCCAGCAGTGTTTTAACCGAAGCTTTCTTT
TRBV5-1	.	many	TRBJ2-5	CASSEGGGVETQYF	TGCGCCAGCTCCGAAGGGGGCGGGGTGGAGACCCAGTACTTC
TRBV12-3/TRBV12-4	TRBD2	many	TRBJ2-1	CASRPGLQDNEQFF	TGTGCCAGCAGACCGGGACTACAAGACAATGAGCAGTTCTTC
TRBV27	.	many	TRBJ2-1	CASSGGVDNEQFF	TGTGCCAGCAGTGGGGGAGTCGACAATGAGCAGTTCTTC
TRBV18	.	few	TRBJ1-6	CASSRGWSYNSPLHF	TGTGCCAGCTCACGCGGATGGTCCTATAATTCACCCCTCCACTTT
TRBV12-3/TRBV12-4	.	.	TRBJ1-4	CASSPGGARGGKLFF	TGTGCCAGCAGTCCCGGTGGGGCCCGAGGGGGAAAACTGTTTTTT
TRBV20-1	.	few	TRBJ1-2	CSTRDYGYTF	TGCAGTACCCGAGACTATGGCTACACCTTC
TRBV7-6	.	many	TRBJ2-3	CASNLDRTDTQYF	TGTGCCAGCAACCTGGACAGAACAGATACGCAGTATTTT
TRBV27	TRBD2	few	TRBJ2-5	CASSLSLSSGGLETQYF	TGTGCCAGCAGTTTAAGCTTGAGCAGCGGGGGGTTGGAGACCCAGTACTTC
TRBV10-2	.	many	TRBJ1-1	CASTRIRVNTEAFF	TGCGCCAGCACTCGGATTCGGGTTAACACTGAAGCTTTCTTT
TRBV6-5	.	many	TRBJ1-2	CASSYSKLDGRGYTF	TGTGCCAGCAGTTACTCGAAGCTGGACGGGCGCGGCTACACCTTC
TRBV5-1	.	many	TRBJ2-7	CASKLAGTTTYEQYF	TGCGCCAGCAAACTCGCCGGGACCACGACCTACGAGCAGTACTTC
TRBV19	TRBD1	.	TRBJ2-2	CASLRLTGVGPGELFF	TGTGCCAGTCTACGGCTCACAGGGGTTGGGCCCGGGGAGCTGTTTTTT
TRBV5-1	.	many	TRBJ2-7	CASSLARQNYEQYF	TGCGCCAGCAGCTTGGCGCGACAGAATTACGAGCAGTACTTC
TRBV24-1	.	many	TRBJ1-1	CATSDFDGKGEAFF	TGTGCCACCAGTGATTTTGACGGGAAGGGGGAAGCTTTCTTT
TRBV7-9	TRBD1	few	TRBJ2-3	CASSSNLRTGGTDTQYF	TGTGCCAGCAGCTCAAACCTAAGGACAGGAGGAACAGATACGCAGTATTTT
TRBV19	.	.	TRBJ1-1	CASSIVGANTEAFF	TGTGCCAGTAGTATTGTGGGGGCGAACACTGAAGCTTTCTTT
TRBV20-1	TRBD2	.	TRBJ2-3	CSARTSGRADTQYF	TGCAGTGCTAGGACTAGCGGGAGGGCAGATACGCAGTATTTT
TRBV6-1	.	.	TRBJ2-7	CASSAQSAGTTYEEYF	TGTGCCAGCAGTGCACAATCAGCAGGGACAACCTACGAGGAGTACTTC
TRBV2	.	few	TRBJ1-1	CASSEVLAETEAFF	TGTGCCAGCAGTGAAGTCTTGGCGGAGACTGAAGCTTTCTTT